This TCR beta chain is from a study of tumor-infiltrating lymphocytes in oesophageal squamous cell carcinoma listed by TCRdb under 2016. The method behind the library was PCR. Instrument on record: Illumina HiSeq 2000. The public sequencing data were trimmed at Q25 with fastp and processed into clonotypes with MiXCR by TCRdb, which kept only in-frame beta chains. When rows share a CDR3 protein, they turn into one entry using the most common DNA and genes. This sample has about 21,000 distinct CDR3 sequences in its table, and 30% to 40% of those were observed once. Approximately 38% of the sample belongs to the ten largest clones. Its CDR3 holds 15 amino acids, cysteine through phenylalanine. CDR3 DNA is the only sequence kept; it has 45 bases, read in frame from the first base. Trimming leaves V shorter by 7 bases and J shorter by 7 bases, with the junction holding 11 bases beyond the gene matches. CDR1 and CDR2 (MNHEY, SMNVEV) derive from the germline V gene (reference sequence).

This clonotype was seen ten or more times. Its antigen is currently not known. No base qualities exist here, and no much larger clone lies one base off it. Sequences were obtained from esophageal tumor tissue. This chain is built from TRBV27 and TRBJ2-1; 9 central nucleotides agree with TRBD1. This TCR derives from a male donor with esophageal squamous cell carcinoma. The CDR3 sequence is CASKNRGRIVNEQFF. The nucleotides are TGTGCCAGCAAAAACAGGGGGCGGATTGTAAATGAGCAGTTCTTC.